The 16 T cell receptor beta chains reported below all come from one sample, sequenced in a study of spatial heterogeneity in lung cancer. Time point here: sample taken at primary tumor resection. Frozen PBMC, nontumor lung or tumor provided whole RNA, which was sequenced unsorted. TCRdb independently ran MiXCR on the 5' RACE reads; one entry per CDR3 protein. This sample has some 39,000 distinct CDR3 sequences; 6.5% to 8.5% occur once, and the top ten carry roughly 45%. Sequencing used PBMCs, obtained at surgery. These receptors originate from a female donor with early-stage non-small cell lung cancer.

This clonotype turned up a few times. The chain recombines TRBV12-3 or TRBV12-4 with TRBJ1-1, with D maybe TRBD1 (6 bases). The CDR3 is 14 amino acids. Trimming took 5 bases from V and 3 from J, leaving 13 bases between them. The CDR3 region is CASSPDRRYTEAFF. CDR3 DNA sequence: TGTGCCAGCAGTCCCGACAGGAGGTACACTGAAGCTTTCTTT.

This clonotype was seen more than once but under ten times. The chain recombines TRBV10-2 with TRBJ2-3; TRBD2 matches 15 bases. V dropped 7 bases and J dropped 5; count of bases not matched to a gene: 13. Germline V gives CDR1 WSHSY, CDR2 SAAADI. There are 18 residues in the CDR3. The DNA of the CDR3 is TGCGCCAGCACGGGACTAGCGGGGGGCACTCGTACCGGAGATACGCAGTATTTT. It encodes CASTGLAGGTRTGDTQYF.

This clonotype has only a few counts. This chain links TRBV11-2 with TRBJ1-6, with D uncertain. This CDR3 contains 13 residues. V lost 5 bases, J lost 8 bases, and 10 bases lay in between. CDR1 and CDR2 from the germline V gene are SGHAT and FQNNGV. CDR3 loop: CASSPYGDSPLHF. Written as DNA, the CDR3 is TGTGCCAGCAGCCCCTACGGGGATTCACCCCTCCACTTT.

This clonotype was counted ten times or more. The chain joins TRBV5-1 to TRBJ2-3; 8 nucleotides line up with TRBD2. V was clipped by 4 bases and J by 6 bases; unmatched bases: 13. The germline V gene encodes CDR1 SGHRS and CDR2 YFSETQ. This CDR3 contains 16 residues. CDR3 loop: CASSLLGGASDDTQYF. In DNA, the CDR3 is TGCGCCAGCAGCCTCCTCGGGGGGGCGTCTGACGATACGCAGTATTTT.

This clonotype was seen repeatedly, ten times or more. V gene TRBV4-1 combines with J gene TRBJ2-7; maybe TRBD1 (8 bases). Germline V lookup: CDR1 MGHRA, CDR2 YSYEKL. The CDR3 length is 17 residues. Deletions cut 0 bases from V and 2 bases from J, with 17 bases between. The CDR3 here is CASSQEMRQGRAYEQYF. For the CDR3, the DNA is TGCGCCAGCAGCCAAGAGATGAGACAGGGGAGGGCCTACGAGCAGTACTTC.

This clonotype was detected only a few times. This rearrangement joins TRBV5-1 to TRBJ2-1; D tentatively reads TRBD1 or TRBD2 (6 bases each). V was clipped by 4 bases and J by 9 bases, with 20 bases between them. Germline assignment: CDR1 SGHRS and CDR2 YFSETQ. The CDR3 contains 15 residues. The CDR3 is CASSHSSVGGGEQFF. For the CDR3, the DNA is TGCGCCAGCAGCCACTCTAGCGTAGGGGGAGGTGAGCAGTTCTTC. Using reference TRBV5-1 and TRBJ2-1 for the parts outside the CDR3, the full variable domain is KAGVTQTPRYLIKTRGQQVTLSCSPISGHRSVSWYQQTPGQGLQFLFEYFSETQRNKGNFPGRFSGRQFSNSRSEMNVSTLELGDSALYLCASSHSSVGGGEQFFGPGTRLTVL.

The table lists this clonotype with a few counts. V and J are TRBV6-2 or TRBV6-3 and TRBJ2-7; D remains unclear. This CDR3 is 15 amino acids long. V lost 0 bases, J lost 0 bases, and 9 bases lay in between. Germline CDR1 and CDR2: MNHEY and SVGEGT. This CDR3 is CASSYSFTSSYEQYF. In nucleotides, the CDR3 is TGTGCCAGCAGTTACTCTTTCACGAGCTCCTACGAGCAGTACTTC.

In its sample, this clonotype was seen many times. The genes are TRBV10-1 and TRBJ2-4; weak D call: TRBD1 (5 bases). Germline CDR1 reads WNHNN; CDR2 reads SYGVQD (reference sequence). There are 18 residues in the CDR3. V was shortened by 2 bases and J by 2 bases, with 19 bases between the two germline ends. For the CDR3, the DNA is TGCGCCAGCAGTGAGAGGACACCTCTTCGCACCCCCAAAAACATTCAGTACTTC. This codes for CASSERTPLRTPKNIQYF.

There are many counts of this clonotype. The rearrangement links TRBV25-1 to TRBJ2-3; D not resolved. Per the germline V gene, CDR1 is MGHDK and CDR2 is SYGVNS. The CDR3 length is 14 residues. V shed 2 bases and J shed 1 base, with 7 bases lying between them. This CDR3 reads CASSENRGTDTQYF. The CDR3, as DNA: TGTGCCAGCAGTGAAAACCGAGGCACAGATACGCAGTATTTT.

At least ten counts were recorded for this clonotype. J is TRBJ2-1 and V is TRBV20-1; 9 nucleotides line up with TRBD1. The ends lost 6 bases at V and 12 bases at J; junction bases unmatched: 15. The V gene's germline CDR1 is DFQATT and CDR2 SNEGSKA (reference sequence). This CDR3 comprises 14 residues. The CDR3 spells CSAGGQGLSLGQFF. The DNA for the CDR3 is TGCAGTGCGGGGGGACAGGGCCTTTCCTTGGGGCAGTTCTTC.

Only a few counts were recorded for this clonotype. The CDR3 region is CASSLGGLAGETQYF. CDR3 bases: TGTGCCAGCAGCTTAGGAGGACTAGCGGGAGAGACCCAGTACTTC. This chain links TRBV7-9 with TRBJ2-5, with 11 positions matching TRBD2. J gave up 4 bases and V 1 base, and 2 bases lay outside the gene matches. Per the germline V gene, CDR1 is SEHNR and CDR2 is FQNEAQ (reference sequence). The CDR3 contains 15 residues.

CDR3 in amino acids: CSARVGTGGWADTQYF. CDR3 bases: TGCAGTGCTAGAGTGGGGACAGGGGGCTGGGCAGATACGCAGTATTTT. The chain employs TRBV20-1 and TRBJ2-3, with TRBD1 matching over 12 bases. The J segment lost 4 bases and the V segment lost 1 base, leaving 6 bases of the junction unmatched. The length of the CDR3 is 16 residues. Germline V gene lookup returns CDR1 DFQATT and CDR2 SNEGSKA (reference sequence).

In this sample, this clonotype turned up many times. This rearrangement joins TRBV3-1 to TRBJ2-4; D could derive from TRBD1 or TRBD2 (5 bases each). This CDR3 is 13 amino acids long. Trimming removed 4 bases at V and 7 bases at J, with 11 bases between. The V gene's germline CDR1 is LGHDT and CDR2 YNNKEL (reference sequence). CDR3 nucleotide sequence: TGTGCCAGCAGCCGGGGGTTTCCCAACATTCAGTACTTC. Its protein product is CASSRGFPNIQYF. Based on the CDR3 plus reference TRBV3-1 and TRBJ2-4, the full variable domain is DTAVSQTPKYLVTQMGNDKSIKCEQNLGHDTMYWYKQDSKKFLKIMFSYNNKELIINETVPNRFSPKSPDKAHLNLHINSLELGDSAVYFCASSRGFPNIQYFGAGTRLSVL.

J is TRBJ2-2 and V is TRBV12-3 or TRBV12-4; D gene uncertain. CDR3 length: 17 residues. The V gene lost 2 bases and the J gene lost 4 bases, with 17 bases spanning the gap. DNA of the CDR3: TGTGCCAGCAGTTTATTCCCTCGGGCCCTTCCCACCGGGGAGCTGTTTTTT. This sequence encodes CASSLFPRALPTGELFF.

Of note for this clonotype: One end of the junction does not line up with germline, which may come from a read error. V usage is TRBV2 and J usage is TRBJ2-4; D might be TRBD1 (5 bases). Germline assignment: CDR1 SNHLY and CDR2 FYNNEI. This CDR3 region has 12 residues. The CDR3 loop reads CASSEDTDIQNF. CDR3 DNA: TGTGCCAGCAGTGAAGATACGGACATTCAGAACTTC.

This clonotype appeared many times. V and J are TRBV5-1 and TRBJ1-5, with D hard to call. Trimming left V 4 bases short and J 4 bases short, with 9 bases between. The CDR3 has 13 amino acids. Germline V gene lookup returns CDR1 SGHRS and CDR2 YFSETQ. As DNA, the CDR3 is TGCGCCAGCAGCCCGGACGGGAATCAGCCCCAGCATTTT. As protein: CASSPDGNQPQHF.